This T cell receptor (beta chain) was profiled in a study of early T cells in non-severe SARS-CoV-2 infection. The overall study: RNA in bulk from unsorted whole blood was sequenced, and chains were unpaired. Regarding the study as a whole: Matching with VDJdb favored anti-spike CD8 responses (missing private and CD4 specificities).

This clonotype was recorded at least ten times. Its specificity is unknown. Unique molecular identifiers were added to individual cDNA molecules. TCRdb reanalysed the 5' RACE reads using MiXCR and keeps one entry per CDR3 protein. The data contain some 71,000 distinct CDR3 sequences, less than 12% of them seen just once; the ten biggest clones take up less than 20%. From germline, CDR1 is SGHRS and CDR2 YFSETQ. The trim removed 0 bases at V and 3 bases at J, leaving 13 bases unmatched. This CDR3 is built from 19 residues. This sequence was found in an adult who was a healthcare worker with PCR-confirmed SARS-CoV-2 infection or an uninfected control (not recorded which). This chain joins TRBV5-1 and TRBJ2-1; TRBD2 aligns across 9 bases. The specimen was whole blood, collected at baseline. The CDR3 spells CASSLAGVSGRRVYNEQFF. The CDR3 nucleotides read TGCGCCAGCAGCTTGGCAGGAGTGAGCGGGAGGAGGGTCTACAATGAGCAGTTCTTC.